This T cell receptor beta chain appears in the sequencing data of a study of T-cell reconstitution after alpha-beta-depleted transplantation in children. This clonotype turned up a few times. Preparation of the TCRbeta library was carried out with unique molecular identifiers. One entry per CDR3 protein, called by TCRdb with MiXCR from the PCR reads. The sample records 490,000 or so distinct CDR3 sequences, approximately 12% being singletons. Germline V CDR1 and CDR2: SGHTA, FQGNSA. V was trimmed by 5 bases and J by 8 bases, leaving 13 bases between them. The CDR3 has 13 amino acids. The source is a human donor who donated a stem cell graft to a child with combined immunodeficiency. Source: PBMCs from the stem cell graft donor, taken from the stem cell graft. V gene TRBV7-2 combines with J gene TRBJ2-1, with D perhaps TRBD1 or TRBD2 (7 bases each). This CDR3 reads CASSQQGRDEQFF. The CDR3 DNA is TGTGCCAGCAGCCAACAGGGGAGGGATGAGCAGTTCTTC.